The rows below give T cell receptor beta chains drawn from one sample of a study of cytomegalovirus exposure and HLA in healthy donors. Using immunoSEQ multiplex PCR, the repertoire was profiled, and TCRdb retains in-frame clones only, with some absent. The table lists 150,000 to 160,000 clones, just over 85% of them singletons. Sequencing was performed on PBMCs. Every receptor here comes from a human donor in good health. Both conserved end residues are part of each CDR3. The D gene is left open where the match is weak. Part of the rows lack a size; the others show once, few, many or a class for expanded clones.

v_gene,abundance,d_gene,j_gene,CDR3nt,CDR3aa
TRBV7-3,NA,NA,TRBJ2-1,TGTGCCAGCAGCTTATGGACTGGGGAGCAGTTCTTC,CASSLWTGEQFF
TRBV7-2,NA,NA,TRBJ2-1,TGTGCCAGCAGCCCGGACTACAGCTCCTACAATGAGCAGTTCTTC,CASSPDYSSYNEQFF
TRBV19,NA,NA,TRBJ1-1,TGTGCCAGTAGTATGGGGCAGGCAGGGAACACTGAAGCTTTCTTT,CASSMGQAGNTEAFF
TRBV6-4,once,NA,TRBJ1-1,TGTGCCAGCAGTGACTCGAAATCGGCGGAGAACACTGAAGCTTTCTTT,CASSDSKSAENTEAFF
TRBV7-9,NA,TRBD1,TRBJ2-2,TGTGCCAGCAGCTCGGGACAGGCGTTCGACTCCGGGGAGCTGTTTTTT,CASSSGQAFDSGELFF
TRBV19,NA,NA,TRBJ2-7,NA,CASSSGYQREQYF
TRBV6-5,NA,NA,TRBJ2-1,TGTGCCAGCAGTTACTCGAACAGGGCCTACAATGAGCAGTTCTTC,CASSYSNRAYNEQFF
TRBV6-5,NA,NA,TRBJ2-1,TGTGCCAGCAAAGCTTACAATGAGCAGTTCTTC,CASKAYNEQFF
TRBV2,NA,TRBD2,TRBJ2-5,TGTGCCAGCACCCGTGGGGGGGAGGGCGAGACCCAGTACTTC,CASTRGGEGETQYF
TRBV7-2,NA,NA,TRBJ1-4,TGTGCCAGCAGCTTAGGATACTTTAATGAAAAACTGTTTTTT,CASSLGYFNEKLFF
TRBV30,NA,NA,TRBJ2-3,TGTGCCTGGGCCGGGGGAGATACGCAGTATTTT,CAWAGGDTQYF
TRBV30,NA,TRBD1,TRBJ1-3,TGTGCCTGGAGCCGAAAGGACAGGGAGTTCAACACCATATATTTT,CAWSRKDREFNTIYF
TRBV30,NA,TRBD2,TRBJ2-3,TGTGCCTGGAGTGTACCGCCCCTGATAGCGGGAGGCGAATACACAGATACGCAGTATTTT,CAWSVPPLIAGGEYTDTQYF
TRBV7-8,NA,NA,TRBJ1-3,TGTGCCAGCAGCCCGACTCGGGGGGTGGCTGGAAACACCATATATTTT,CASSPTRGVAGNTIYF
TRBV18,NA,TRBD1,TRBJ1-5,TGTGCCAGCTCATCGGGACAGAATCAGCCCCAGCATTTT,CASSSGQNQPQHF
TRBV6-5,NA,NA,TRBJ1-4,TGTGCCAGCAGTTACAGCCAGGGGCATGAAAAACTGTTTTTT,CASSYSQGHEKLFF
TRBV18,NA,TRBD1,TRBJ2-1,TGTGCCAGCTCACCCCGAGAGGGGGCGGGTATTGAGCAGTTCTTC,CASSPREGAGIEQFF
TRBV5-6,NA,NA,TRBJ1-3,TGTGCCAGCAGCCCGCTAGGACAGTCTGGAAACACCATATATTTT,CASSPLGQSGNTIYF
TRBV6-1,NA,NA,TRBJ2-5,TGTGCCAGCACGGAGGCGGAGACCCAGTACTTC,CASTEAETQYF
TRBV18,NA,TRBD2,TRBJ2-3,TGTGCCAGCTCGCGGGGGACTATCACAGATACGCAGTATTTT,CASSRGTITDTQYF
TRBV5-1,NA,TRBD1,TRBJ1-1,TGCGCCAGCAGCCCGACAGGGATGAACACTGAAGCTTTCTTT,CASSPTGMNTEAFF
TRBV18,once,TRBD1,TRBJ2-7,TGTGCCAGCTCAACCGGGACAGACTCCTACGAGCAGTACTTC,CASSTGTDSYEQYF
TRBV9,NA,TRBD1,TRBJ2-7,TGTGCCAGCACCCCGGGACAGGGGAGCGGCGAGCAGTACTTC,CASTPGQGSGEQYF
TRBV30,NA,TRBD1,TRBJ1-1,TGTGCCTGGCAAGGAGGGGGCCCCTGGATGAACACTGAAGCTTTCTTT,CAWQGGGPWMNTEAFF
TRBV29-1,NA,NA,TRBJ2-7,TGCAGCGCCGGACTGGGCTCCTACGAGCAGTACTTC,CSAGLGSYEQYF
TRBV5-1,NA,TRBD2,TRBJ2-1,TGCGCCAGCAGCTCCCGACGACTAGCGGGAGAGTCCTACAATGAGCAGTTCTTC,CASSSRRLAGESYNEQFF
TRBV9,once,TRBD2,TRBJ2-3,TGTGCCAGCAGCCCATCGGGGGGGCAGTGGGGCACAGATACGCAGTATTTT,CASSPSGGQWGTDTQYF
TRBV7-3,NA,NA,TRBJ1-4,TGTGCCAGCAGCCTAGACGGGGCAACTAATGAAAAACTGTTTTTT,CASSLDGATNEKLFF
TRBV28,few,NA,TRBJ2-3,TGTGCCAGCAGTTCCTCGAGCGTGACTAGCACAGATACGCAGTATTTT,CASSSSSVTSTDTQYF
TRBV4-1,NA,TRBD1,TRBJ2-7,TGCGCCAGCAGCAACCGACAGGGACCCTACGAGCAGTACTTC,CASSNRQGPYEQYF
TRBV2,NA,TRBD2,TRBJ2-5,TGTGCCAGCAGTGGGGCTAGCGGGGGGCAAGAGACCCAGTACTTC,CASSGASGGQETQYF
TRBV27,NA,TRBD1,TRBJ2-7,TGTGCCAGCAGTTTCCAGACAGGGGCCTTTTACGAGCAGTACTTC,CASSFQTGAFYEQYF
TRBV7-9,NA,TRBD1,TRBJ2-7,TGTGCCAGCAGATCCGACAGGGTAAGAATCGACGAGCAGTACTTC,CASRSDRVRIDEQYF
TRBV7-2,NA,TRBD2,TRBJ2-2,TGTGCCAGCAGCTCTACTAGCGCCGGGGAGCTGTTTTTT,CASSSTSAGELFF
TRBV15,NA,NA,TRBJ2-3,TGTGCCACCAGCAGAGATTCGGTGGTAGATACGCAGTATTTT,CATSRDSVVDTQYF
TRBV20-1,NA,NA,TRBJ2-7,TGCAGTGCGCTAGAGGGCTACGAGCAGTACTTC,CSALEGYEQYF
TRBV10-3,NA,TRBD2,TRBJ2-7,TGTGCCATCCGTACCCCTAGCGGGAGCTCCTACGAGCAGTACTTC,CAIRTPSGSSYEQYF
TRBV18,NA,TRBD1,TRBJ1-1,TGTGCCAGCTCAGCGGACAGGGGGCATGATGAAGCTTTCTTT,CASSADRGHDEAFF
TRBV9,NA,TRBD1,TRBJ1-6,TGTGCCAGCAGCCCACGACAGGGGTGGGATTCACCCCTCCACTTT,CASSPRQGWDSPLHF
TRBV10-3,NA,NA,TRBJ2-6,TGTGCCATCAGTGATTCGGGTCCTCGTAACTCTGGGGCCAACGTCCTGACTTTC,CAISDSGPRNSGANVLTF
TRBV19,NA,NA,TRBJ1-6,TGTGCCAGTAGTATACTAGCAGGTCTAAATTCACCCCTCCACTTT,CASSILAGLNSPLHF
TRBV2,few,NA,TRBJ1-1,TGTGCCAGTTTGGAGAGGGTTCAAACTGAAGCTTTCTTT,CASLERVQTEAFF
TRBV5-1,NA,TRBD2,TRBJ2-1,TGCGCCAGCAGCACAACTAGCGGGAGTAACTACAATGAGCAGTTCTTC,CASSTTSGSNYNEQFF
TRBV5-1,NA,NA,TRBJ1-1,TGCGCCAGCAGGCCGACGGGGGGCACTGAAGCTTTCTTT,CASRPTGGTEAFF
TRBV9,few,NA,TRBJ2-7,TGTGCCAGCAGCCCAAGCTCACAGGCTTACGAGCAGTACTTC,CASSPSSQAYEQYF
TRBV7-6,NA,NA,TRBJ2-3,TGTGCCAGCAGCCCTTATTCACTAGCAGTAAGCACAGATACGCAGTATTTT,CASSPYSLAVSTDTQYF
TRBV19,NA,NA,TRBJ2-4,TGTGCCAGTAGTAACTACGATTCCCCCAAAAACATTCAGTACTTC,CASSNYDSPKNIQYF